This T cell receptor (beta chain) was identified during a study of shared T cell receptors in the human thymus. Repertoires were generated with immunoSEQ multiplex PCR, while TCRdb's copy carries only in-frame clones and drops some. The data contain about 540,000 clones, 75% to 80% of them singletons. CDR1 is SGHAT and CDR2 is FQNNGV in the germline V gene. The CDR3 extends over 19 amino acids. V was pared by 1 base and J by 4 bases, with 16 bases of the junction left unmatched. Another study also made use of these data, one on human thymus T cells.

The sample was thymocytes. The chain combines TRBV11-2 with TRBJ2-7; 10 bases align to TRBD1. The receptor comes from a boy under two years old with a congenital heart defect. The CDR3 nucleotides are TGTGCCAGCAGCTTAGCCCGGGACAGGGGCATGGACTACGTGTACGAGCAGTACTTC. It specifies CASSLARDRGMDYVYEQYF.